This T cell receptor beta chain was identified during a study of OX40 agonist ivuxolimab in advanced cancers. Study as a whole: Eligibility rules accepted prior anti-PD-1, anti-PD-L1 or anti-CTLA-4 therapy, and over 35% had some.

The CDR3 has 19 amino acids. Germline trimming cut 0 bases from V and 5 bases from J; bases unmatched to any gene: 17. Germline V gives CDR1 SGHRS, CDR2 YFSETQ. Remarks on this clone: What it recognizes is unknown.

The study, taken as a whole, reports: Researchers did not determine the expanded peripheral T cells' antigen specificity.

Method: immunoSEQ multiplex PCR; TCRdb's copy keeps in-frame clones and lacks some. Of about 68,000 clones listed, around 90% are singletons. The chain uses TRBV5-1 and TRBJ2-1, with 7 bases aligning to TRBD2. The specimen was CD4+ or CD8+ T cells sorted from blood, collected in a trial of the OX40 agonist ivuxolimab. The receptor was derived from an adult with an advanced solid tumor such as melanoma, head and neck, liver or kidney cancer. CDR3 protein: CASSLDFLAGVPRDNEQFF. The CDR3 DNA follows: TGCGCCAGCAGCTTGGATTTTTTGGCGGGAGTCCCAAGGGACAATGAGCAGTTCTTC.